The 3 T cell receptor beta chains below all came from one sample that was sequenced in a study of T cell responses to AZD1222 COVID-19 vaccine. Measured with immunoSEQ multiplex PCR; TCRdb has only the in-frame clones, and not every one. The sample shows 150,000 to 180,000 clones, approximately 87% of them seen only once. This specimen was peripheral blood, taken on day 0 of MenACWY control vaccination. The receptors were sampled from an adult in good health.

This clone appeared once. The chain joins TRBV2 to TRBJ1-1, with D tentatively TRBD1 (5 bases). This CDR3 is built from 16 residues. V gave up 3 bases and J gave up 0 bases, with 14 bases separating them. CDR1 and CDR2 from the germline V gene are SNHLY and FYNNEI. The CDR3 DNA reads as TGTGCCAGCAGTGACGAGGCAGGGAGAATGAACACTGAAGCTTTCTTT. Translation gives CASSDEAGRMNTEAFF.

V and J are TRBV28 and TRBJ1-6; a possible D gene is TRBD1 (5 bases). The germline gives CDR1 MDHEN, CDR2 SYDVKM. This CDR3 has 15 amino acids. V lost 3 bases to trimming and J lost 10 bases, with 16 bases between them. The DNA for the CDR3 is TGTGCCAGCAGTTTGCCGGGGCAGGGCATCTCACCCCTCCACTTT. Residues: CASSLPGQGISPLHF.

The rearrangement uses TRBV3-1 (or the pseudogene TRBV3-2) and TRBJ1-2; D gene ambiguous. V was pared by 1 base and J by 7 bases, with 13 bases between. The CDR3 is 14 residues long. Germline lookup yields CDR1 LGHDT and CDR2 YNNKEL (reference sequence). CDR3 sequence (DNA): TGTGCCAGCAGCCAAGGGCGGGCCACGGGTGGCTACACCTTC. Translation: CASSQGRATGGYTF.